Below, 29 T cell receptor beta chains from the same sample are listed, as sequenced in a study of regulatory T cells in long-lasting Graves disease. Arm-PCR of CDR3 regions and iRepertoire HTBI primers were used to build TCR beta libraries. Via MiXCR, TCRdb re-called the multiplex PCR reads, giving one row per CDR3 protein. The table includes 580,000 or so distinct CDR3 sequences, 15% to 20% detected once. The time point is: newly diagnosed GD, antithyroid drugs for less than 3 months. With RNA extracted from PBMCs as input, the TCR library was made. These records were also assigned to another study, of T cells in Graves' hyperthyroidism and ophthalmopathy.

The sample consisted of peripheral blood mononuclear cells (PBMCs), taken at new diagnosis, from a patient treated with antithyroid drugs. Receptors were obtained from a man aged 18-30 years with Graves disease.

This clonotype was picked up a small number of times. Being one base from a much bigger clone, this may be a read error. CDR3: CASGDRGAQETQYF. The DNA of the CDR3 is TGTGCCAGCGGAGATCGAGGAGCACAGGAGACCCAGTACTTC. This chain links TRBV6-1 with TRBJ2-5; D unresolved. CDR1 and CDR2 from the germline V gene are MNHNS and SASEGT. Trimming left V 8 bases short and J 5 bases short, with 18 bases between. The CDR3 length is 14 residues.

This clonotype showed up many times. The genes are TRBV27 and TRBJ2-5; D gene ambiguous. The CDR3 runs to 13 residues. With 6 bases removed from V and 2 bases from J, the gap between germline ends came to 10 bases. The V gene's germline CDR1 is MNHEY and CDR2 SMNVEV (reference sequence). CDR3 protein: CASRPLRQETQYF. The CDR3 DNA sequence: TGTGCCAGCAGACCCCTTAGGCAAGAGACCCAGTACTTC.

This clonotype showed up many times. This rearrangement joins TRBV28 to TRBJ1-1; D is undetermined. Germline V CDR1 and CDR2: MDHEN, SYDVKM. V lost 6 bases and J lost 0, with 8 bases in between. The CDR3 loop spans 13 amino acids. The CDR3 DNA sequence: TGTGCCAGCAGCGGACGAATGAACACTGAAGCTTTCTTT. Its translation: CASSGRMNTEAFF.

V and J are TRBV30 and TRBJ2-1; possibly TRBD1 for D (5 bases). This CDR3 is built from 13 residues. In germline, CDR1 is GTSNPN, CDR2 SVGIG (reference sequence). Trimming stripped 4 bases from V and 4 bases from J, with 11 bases between. In DNA, the CDR3 is TGTGCCTGGAACCCCAGGGAATACAATGAGCAGTTCTTC. Its translation is CAWNPREYNEQFF.

This clonotype was recorded at least ten times. The chain links TRBV3-1 to TRBJ2-5; either TRBD1 or TRBD2 may fit D (5 bases each). CDR3 length equals 15 residues. Trimming cost V 4 bases and J 2 bases, with 14 bases left between them. Germline CDR1 LGHDT, CDR2 YNNKEL (reference sequence). The CDR3 region is CASSPGAGLQETQYF. Here the CDR3 DNA reads TGTGCCAGCAGCCCCGGGGCCGGACTTCAAGAGACCCAGTACTTC.

This clonotype has ten or more counts. The V and J genes are TRBV2 and TRBJ1-6; no clear D. The germline V and J ends were trimmed by 4 bases and 5 bases, with 12 bases remaining between them. Looked up from germline, CDR1 is SNHLY and CDR2 is FYNNEI. CDR3 length equals 15 residues. The CDR3 region is CASSVAGQNNSPLHF. The DNA for the CDR3 is TGTGCCAGCAGTGTAGCGGGTCAGAATAATTCACCCCTCCACTTT.

The chain combines TRBV7-2 with TRBJ2-1, with TRBD1 matching 9 bases. J was trimmed by 9 bases and V by 5 bases; bases with no gene match: 8. Germline values: CDR1 SGHTA, CDR2 FQGNSA. The CDR3 has 14 residues. The CDR3 region is CASSRDRAGFEQFF. The DNA for the CDR3 is TGTGCCAGCAGCAGGGACAGGGCTGGTTTTGAGCAGTTCTTC. Combining the CDR3 with reference TRBV7-2 and TRBJ2-1 gives the whole variable domain GAGVSQSPSNKVTEKGKDVELRCDPISGHTALYWYRQSLGQGLEFLIYFQGNSAPDKSGLPSDRFSAERTGGSVSTLTIQRTQQEDSAVYLCASSRDRAGFEQFFGPGTRLTVL.

This clonotype was seen only a few times. The chain has TRBV28 and TRBJ2-7, with D unclear. The CDR3 sequence is 11 residues long. V lost 3 bases to trimming and J lost 7 bases, with 7 bases between them. CDR1 is MDHEN and CDR2 is SYDVKM in the germline V gene. The CDR3 sequence is CASSLLEEQYF. The CDR3 nucleotides read TGTGCCAGCAGTTTGTTGGAAGAGCAGTACTTC.

The rearrangement joins TRBV7-4 to TRBJ1-1, with D perhaps TRBD1 (6 bases). Germline V CDR1 and CDR2: SGHVT, SQSDAQ. V was cut by 5 bases and J by 3 bases, with 13 bases left in between. CDR3 length: 14 amino acids. The CDR3 loop is CASSPDGGHTEAFF. CDR3 DNA sequence: TGTGCCAGCAGCCCCGATGGGGGGCACACTGAAGCTTTCTTT.

The chain links TRBV11-3 to TRBJ2-5; D is unresolved. Looked up from germline, CDR1 is SGHNT and CDR2 is YENEEA. The CDR3 spans 15 residues. V gave up 1 base and J gave up 1 base, with 10 bases separating them. The CDR3 DNA sequence: TGTGCCAGCAGCTTAGGCCGATACCTCCAAGAGACCCAGTACTTC. Translation gives CASSLGRYLQETQYF.

This clonotype showed up many times. This chain joins TRBV18 and TRBJ1-5; D is uncertain. Germline lookup yields CDR1 KGHSH and CDR2 LQKENI. This CDR3 is built from 16 residues. V was shortened by 2 bases and J by 0 bases, with 11 bases between the two germline ends. The CDR3 DNA sequence: TGTGCCAGCTCACCATGGATGGAGTCTAGCAATCAGCCCCAGCATTTT. Encoded protein: CASSPWMESSNQPQHF.

This clonotype was seen at least ten times. This chain connects TRBV27 to TRBJ1-1, with TRBD1 identical over 8 bases. CDR1 is MNHEY, CDR2 SMNVEV, per germline (reference sequence). CDR3 length equals 14 residues. V shed 4 bases and J 4 bases; nucleotides not matched to a gene: 5. In DNA, the CDR3 is TGTGCCAGCAGTTCAGGGGGCTCGCTCACTGAAGCTTTCTTT. Protein product: CASSSGGSLTEAFF.

This clonotype was recorded a few times. The V call is TRBV7-9, the J call TRBJ2-3, with 9 bases aligning to TRBD2. Germline CDR1 reads SEHNR; CDR2 reads FQNEAQ (reference sequence). The CDR3 length is 16 residues. J was trimmed by 2 bases and V by 2 bases; bases with no gene match: 5. CDR3: CASSLLAGLFTDTQYF. For the CDR3, the DNA is TGTGCCAGCAGCTTACTAGCGGGACTGTTCACAGATACGCAGTATTTT. The full variable domain, its missing parts supplied by reference TRBV7-9 and TRBJ2-3, is DTGVSQNPRHKITKRGQNVTFRCDPISEHNRLYWYRQTLGQGPEFLTYFQNEAQLEKSRLLSDRFSAERPKGSFSTLEIQRTEQGDSAMYLCASSLLAGLFTDTQYFGPGTRLTVL.

This clonotype was observed at least ten times. J is TRBJ1-3 and V is TRBV5-1, with 7 bases lining up with TRBD1. CDR1 SGHRS and CDR2 YFSETQ come from the germline V gene. Trimming at V came to 4 bases and at J to 0 bases, leaving 1 base not matched to a gene. The CDR3 loop spans 14 amino acids. CDR3 nucleotides: TGCGCCAGCAGCCGGGACAGCTCTGGAAACACCATATATTTT. Its translation: CASSRDSSGNTIYF.

A note on this clonotype: This may stem from a read error, because a much larger clone lies one nucleotide away. This chain connects TRBV28 to TRBJ2-2, with 8 bases matching TRBD2. The germline CDR1 and CDR2 sequences are MDHEN and SYDVKM. Losses at the gene ends were 7 bases for V and 4 bases for J; bases not matched to a gene: 8. The CDR3 runs 15 residues. CDR3 sequence: CASKGLAASTGELFF. The CDR3 DNA follows: TGTGCCAGCAAAGGACTAGCAGCGAGCACCGGGGAGCTGTTTTTT.

This clonotype appeared a few times. V is TRBV5-1 and J is TRBJ2-7, with TRBD2 matching over 7 bases. The CDR3 is made up of 16 amino acids. Germline V gene data show CDR1 as SGHRS and CDR2 as YFSETQ. V trimming: 3 bases; J trimming: 5 bases; junction bases outside the gene matches: 14. The CDR3 loop is CASSSAGSGMDNEQYF. CDR3 in DNA: TGCGCCAGCAGCTCCGCAGGAAGCGGGATGGACAACGAGCAGTACTTC.

This clonotype is a singleton in its sample. A much larger clone sits a single nucleotide away, making a read error possible. The CDR3 nucleotides are TGTGCCGGCAGCCGCCTCAATAAACTATTTTTT. This encodes CAGSRLNKLFF. V is TRBV7-2 and J is TRBJ1-4, with D uncertain. Germline V gene sequence: CDR1 SGHTA, CDR2 FQGNSA. The CDR3 length is 11 residues.

This clonotype came up a few times. Written as DNA, the CDR3 is TGTGCCAGCACCCCGGGACTAGCGGGTCAAGAGACCCAGTACTTC. Amino acids: CASTPGLAGQETQYF. V is TRBV4-2 and J is TRBJ2-5; 12 nucleotides agree with TRBD2. J lost 2 bases, V lost 7 bases, and 5 bases had no gene match. The CDR3 is 15 residues long. In germline, CDR1 is LGHNA, CDR2 YNFKEQ.

This clonotype was seen many times. J is TRBJ2-1 and V is TRBV27; D not resolved. Germline loops: CDR1 MNHEY, CDR2 SMNVEV (reference sequence). CDR3 length equals 15 residues. Trimming shortened V by 4 bases and J by 0 bases, and 10 bases separated the two germline ends. The CDR3 reads CASSSDAGSYNEQFF. CDR3 DNA sequence: TGTGCCAGCAGTTCCGACGCCGGCTCCTACAATGAGCAGTTCTTC.

This clonotype was counted at least ten times. CDR3 sequence (DNA): TGTGCCATCAGTGAAGAGCGACAGGGGATCCCTTACGAGCAGTACTTC. This encodes CAISEERQGIPYEQYF. V is TRBV10-3 and J is TRBJ2-7; TRBD1 agrees at 8 bases. The germline CDR1 and CDR2 sequences are ENHRY and SYGVKD. V lost 3 bases to trimming and J lost 4 bases; unmatched junction nucleotides: 11. This CDR3 has 16 residues.

The chain has TRBV18 and TRBJ1-1; a possible D gene is TRBD1 (6 bases). Germline CDR1 and CDR2: KGHSH and LQKENI. CDR3 length equals 15 residues. The V end lost 6 bases, the J end lost 1 base, and 15 bases lay between the germline ends. The CDR3 loop reads CASSLEGGGNTEAFF. The CDR3 nucleotides are TGTGCCAGCTCTCTCGAGGGAGGGGGGAACACTGAAGCTTTCTTT.

This clonotype was recorded many times. The chain couples TRBV28 to TRBJ2-7, with unresolved D. The CDR3 length is 15 residues. The V and J ends lost 6 bases and 0 bases respectively, with 15 bases between them. Germline V lookup: CDR1 MDHEN, CDR2 SYDVKM. DNA of the CDR3: TGTGCCAGCAGACCAGGACCCAAGCCCTCCTACGAGCAGTACTTC. Translating gives CASRPGPKPSYEQYF.

The chain carries TRBV29-1 and TRBJ2-1, with 9 bases fitting TRBD1. Germline lookup yields CDR1 SQVTM and CDR2 ANQGSEA. This CDR3 is 17 amino acids long. V lost 4 bases, J lost 5 bases, and 15 bases stayed unmatched. CDR3 bases: TGCAGCGTTGTGTCCCTCAGAACAGGGGGCGTGCACAATGAGCAGTTCTTC. Translating gives CSVVSLRTGGVHNEQFF.

This clonotype appeared a few times. V usage is TRBV27 and J usage is TRBJ2-3; D gene ambiguous. The CDR3 has 12 residues. The germline V gene encodes CDR1 MNHEY and CDR2 SMNVEV (reference sequence). V dropped 3 bases and J dropped 6 bases, with 7 bases sitting between them. The DNA for the CDR3 is TGTGCCAGCAGTTTCGGGCATGATACGCAGTATTTT. Its translation is CASSFGHDTQYF.

This clonotype was recorded many times. The chain couples TRBV10-3 to TRBJ2-5; 8 bases map to TRBD2. Per germline, CDR1 ENHRY and CDR2 SYGVKD. The length of the CDR3 is 14 residues. J was trimmed by 2 bases and V by 2 bases; bases with no gene match: 1. CDR3: CAISEGLAQETQYF. CDR3 in DNA: TGTGCCATCAGTGAGGGACTAGCTCAAGAGACCCAGTACTTC.

This clonotype has at least ten counts. The chain is built from TRBV2 and TRBJ2-7; 14 nucleotides align to TRBD2. Losses at the gene ends were 7 bases for V and 5 bases for J; bases not matched to a gene: 13. The CDR3 is 17 amino acids. The germline CDR1 and CDR2 sequences are SNHLY and FYNNEI. CDR3 DNA: TGTGCCAGCAACCGTCCCGCCGGGACTAGCGGGAGCCACGAGCAGTACTTC. This codes for CASNRPAGTSGSHEQYF.

The chain has TRBV19 and TRBJ1-2; D unresolved. Between the trimmed V and J ends, which lost 3 bases and 0 bases, there was a span of 11 bases. The CDR3 loop spans 15 amino acids. CDR1 is LNHDA, CDR2 SQIVND, per germline (reference sequence). In nucleotides, the CDR3 is TGTGCCAGTAGTATGTCAAGGGAAGCTAACTATGGCTACACCTTC. This codes for CASSMSREANYGYTF.

Ten or more counts support this clonotype. This chain links TRBV5-4 with TRBJ2-5; the match to TRBD2 covers 9 bases. Germline V gene lookup returns CDR1 SGHNT and CDR2 YYREEE (reference sequence). The junction had 6 bases not matched to a gene; V was cut back by 4 bases and J by 2 bases. The CDR3 totals 15 residues. CDR3 DNA: TGTGCCAGCAGCCGTAGACTAGCGGCGCAAGAGACCCAGTACTTC. Translated, it gives CASSRRLAAQETQYF.

This clonotype was seen ten or more times. DNA of the CDR3: TGTGCCAGCAGCAGGGGGCTAGTCACTGAGCAGTTCTTC. This gives the protein CASSRGLVTEQFF. V and J are TRBV2 and TRBJ2-1, with 8 bases identical to TRBD1. Germline loops: CDR1 SNHLY, CDR2 FYNNEI. The length of the CDR3 is 13 residues. The V and J ends lost 6 bases and 9 bases, in that order; junction bases with no gene match: 7.